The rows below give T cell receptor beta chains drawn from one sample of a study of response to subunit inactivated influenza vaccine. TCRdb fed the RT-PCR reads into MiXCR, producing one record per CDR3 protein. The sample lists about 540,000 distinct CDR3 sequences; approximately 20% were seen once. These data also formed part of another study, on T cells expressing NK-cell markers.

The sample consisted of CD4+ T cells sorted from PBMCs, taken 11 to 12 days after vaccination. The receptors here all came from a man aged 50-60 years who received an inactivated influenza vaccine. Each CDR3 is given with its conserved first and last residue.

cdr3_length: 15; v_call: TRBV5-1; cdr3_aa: CASSLRDRYTGELFF
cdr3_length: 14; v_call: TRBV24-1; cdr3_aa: CATSDPGTGGQQYF
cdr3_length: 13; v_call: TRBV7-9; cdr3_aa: CASSLAAAGELFF
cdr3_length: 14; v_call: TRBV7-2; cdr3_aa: CASGVAGGLYEQYF
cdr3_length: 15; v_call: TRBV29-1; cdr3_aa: CSVEIHGLREETQYF
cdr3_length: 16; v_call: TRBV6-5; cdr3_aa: CASSYFVGWDTGELFF
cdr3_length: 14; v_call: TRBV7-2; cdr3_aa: CASSLAEQNYGYTF
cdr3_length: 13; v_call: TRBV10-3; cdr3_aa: CAISGTSSDTQYF
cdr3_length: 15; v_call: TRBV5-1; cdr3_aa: CASSPDVTGATEAFF
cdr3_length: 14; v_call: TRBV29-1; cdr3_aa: CSLRRGSSTDTQYF
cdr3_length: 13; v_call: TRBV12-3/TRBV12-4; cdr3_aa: CASSSNLYQPQHF
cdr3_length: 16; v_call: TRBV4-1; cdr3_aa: CASSQDGGLAGGTQYF
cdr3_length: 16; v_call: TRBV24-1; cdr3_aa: CATSDLAGSEADTQYF
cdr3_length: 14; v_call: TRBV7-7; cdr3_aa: CASSYSSGHNEQFF
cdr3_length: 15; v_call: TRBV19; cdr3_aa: CASSIKREGLFEQFF
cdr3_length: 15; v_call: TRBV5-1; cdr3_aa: CASSLGDRRNEKLFF
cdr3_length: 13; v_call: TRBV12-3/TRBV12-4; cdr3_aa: CASSSPGLAAGFF
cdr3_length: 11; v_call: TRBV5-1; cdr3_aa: CASSSNYGYTF
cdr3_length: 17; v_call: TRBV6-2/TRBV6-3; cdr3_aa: CASSYSRLLGGTYEQYF
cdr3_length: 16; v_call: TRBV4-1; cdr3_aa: CASSRRTGGSSYEQYF
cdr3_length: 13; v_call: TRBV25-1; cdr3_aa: CASSEVGSWEQFF
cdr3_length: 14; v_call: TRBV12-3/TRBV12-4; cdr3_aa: CASSLSTRGGEQYF
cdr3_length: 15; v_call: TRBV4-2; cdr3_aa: CASSQDLDLTGEQFF
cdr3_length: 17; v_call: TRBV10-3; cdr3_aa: CAISEPKTSSSTDTQYF
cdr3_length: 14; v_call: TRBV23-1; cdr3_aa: CASSQVTDPYEQYF
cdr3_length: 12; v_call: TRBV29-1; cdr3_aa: CSGLTGLGEQYF
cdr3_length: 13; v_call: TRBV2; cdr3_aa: CASRAQMNTEAFF
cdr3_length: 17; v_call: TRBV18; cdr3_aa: CASSPPTGTGGAGELFF
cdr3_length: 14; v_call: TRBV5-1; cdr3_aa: CASGGQADNSPLHF